This T cell receptor beta chain came from a study of blood T cell repertoires in COVID-19. Study-level information: Both acute and convalescent COVID-19 samples were obtained from the United States, Italy and Spain. PBMCs, B-cell-depleted T cells, or T cells provided the cDNA or gDNA that made up the material.

In the original workflow: Counts of nucleated cells, estimated from reference gene primer amplification, were obtained. TCRdb's table, derived via immunoSEQ multiplex PCR, lists solely in-frame clones and lacks some. That table gives V, J and clone size, and the DNA gave D and trimming. This sample has about 180,000 clones, with more than 75% found just once. Looked up from germline, CDR1 is SGHAT and CDR2 is FQNNGV. The CDR3 consists of 15 residues. V dropped 4 bases and J dropped 0 bases, with 11 bases sitting between them. Patients in Seattle were enrolled during active infection, then followed longitudinally.

This chain links TRBV11-2 with TRBJ2-3; a weak D match, TRBD2 (5 bases). The origin of this receptor is a man between 60 and 70 years old with COVID-19, enrolled during active disease. Sequencing was done on a sample of peripheral blood. Written as DNA, the CDR3 is TGTGCCAGCAGCTCTTCGGGAATTAGCACAGATACGCAGTATTTT. Encoded protein: CASSSSGISTDTQYF. The full variable domain, rest sourced from reference TRBV11-2 and TRBJ2-3, is EAGVAQSPRYKIIEKRQSVAFWCNPISGHATLYWYQQILGQGPKLLIQFQNNGVVDDSQLPKDRFSAERLKGVDSTLKIQPAKLEDSAVYLCASSSSGISTDTQYFGPGTRLTVL.